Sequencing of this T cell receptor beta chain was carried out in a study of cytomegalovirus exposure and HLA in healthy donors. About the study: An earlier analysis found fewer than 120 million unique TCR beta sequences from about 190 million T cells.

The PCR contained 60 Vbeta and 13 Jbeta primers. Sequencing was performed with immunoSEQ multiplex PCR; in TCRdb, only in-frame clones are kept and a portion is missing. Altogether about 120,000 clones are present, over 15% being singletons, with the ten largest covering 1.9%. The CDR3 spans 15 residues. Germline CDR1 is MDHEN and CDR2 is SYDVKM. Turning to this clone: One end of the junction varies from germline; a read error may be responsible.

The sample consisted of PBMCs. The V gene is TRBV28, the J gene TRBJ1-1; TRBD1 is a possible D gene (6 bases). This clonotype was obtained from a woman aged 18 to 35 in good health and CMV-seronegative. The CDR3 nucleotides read TGTGCCGGCAGGTCTAACAGGGTGGTGGACACTGAAGCTTTCTTT. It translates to CAGRSNRVVDTEAFF.